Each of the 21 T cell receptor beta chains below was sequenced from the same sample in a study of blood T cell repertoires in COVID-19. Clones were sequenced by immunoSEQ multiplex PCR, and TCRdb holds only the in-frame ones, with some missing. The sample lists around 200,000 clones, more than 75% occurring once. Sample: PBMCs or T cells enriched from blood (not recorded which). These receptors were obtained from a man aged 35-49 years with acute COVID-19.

The CDR3 DNA follows: TGTGCCAGTAGTATCCTACAGGGGGCGGCGTCTCAGCCCCAGCATTTT. Its protein product is CASSILQGAASQPQHF. The chain carries TRBV19 and TRBJ1-5; 9 nucleotides agree with TRBD1. The V segment lost 3 bases and the J segment 6 bases; nucleotides outside the gene matches: 9. This CDR3 spans 16 amino acids. Germline V gene lookup returns CDR1 LNHDA and CDR2 SQIVND (reference sequence).

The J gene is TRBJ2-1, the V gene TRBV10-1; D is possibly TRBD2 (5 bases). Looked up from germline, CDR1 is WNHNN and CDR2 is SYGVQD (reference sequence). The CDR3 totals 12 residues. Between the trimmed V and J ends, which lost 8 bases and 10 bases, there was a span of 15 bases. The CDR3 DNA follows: TGCGCCAGCGGGGAAACCCGCGGGGAGCAGTTCTTC. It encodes CASGETRGEQFF.

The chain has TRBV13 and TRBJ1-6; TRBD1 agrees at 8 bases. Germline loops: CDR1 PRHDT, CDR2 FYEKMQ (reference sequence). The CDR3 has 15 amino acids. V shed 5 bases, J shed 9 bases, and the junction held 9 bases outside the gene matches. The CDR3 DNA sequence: TGTGCCAGCAGCCCCCAGGACAGGGCGGCTTCACCCCTCCACTTT. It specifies CASSPQDRAASPLHF.

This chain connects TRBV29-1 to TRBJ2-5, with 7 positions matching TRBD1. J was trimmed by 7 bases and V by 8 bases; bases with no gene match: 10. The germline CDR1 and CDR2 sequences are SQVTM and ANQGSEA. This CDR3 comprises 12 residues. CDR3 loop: CSLGQVGTTQYF. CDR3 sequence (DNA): TGCAGCCTTGGACAGGTCGGAACGACCCAGTACTTC.

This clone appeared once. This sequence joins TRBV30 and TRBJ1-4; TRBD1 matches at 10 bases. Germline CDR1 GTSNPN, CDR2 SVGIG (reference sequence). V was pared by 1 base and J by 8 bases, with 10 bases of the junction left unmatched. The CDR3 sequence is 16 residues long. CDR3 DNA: TGTGCCTGGAGTGGGGGGACAGGGGCATTCAGCGAAAAACTGTTTTTT. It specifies CAWSGGTGAFSEKLFF.

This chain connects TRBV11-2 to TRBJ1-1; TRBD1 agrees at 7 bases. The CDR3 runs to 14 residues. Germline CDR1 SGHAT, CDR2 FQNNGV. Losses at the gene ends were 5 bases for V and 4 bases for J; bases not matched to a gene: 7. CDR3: CASSPTGTATEAFF. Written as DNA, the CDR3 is TGTGCCAGCAGCCCGACCGGGACAGCCACTGAAGCTTTCTTT.

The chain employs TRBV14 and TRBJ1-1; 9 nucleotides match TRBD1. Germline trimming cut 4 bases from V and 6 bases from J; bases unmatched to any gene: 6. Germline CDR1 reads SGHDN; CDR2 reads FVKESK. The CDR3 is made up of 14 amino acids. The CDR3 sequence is CASSPLTGGPEAFF. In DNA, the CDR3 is TGTGCCAGCAGCCCCCTAACAGGGGGCCCTGAAGCTTTCTTT.

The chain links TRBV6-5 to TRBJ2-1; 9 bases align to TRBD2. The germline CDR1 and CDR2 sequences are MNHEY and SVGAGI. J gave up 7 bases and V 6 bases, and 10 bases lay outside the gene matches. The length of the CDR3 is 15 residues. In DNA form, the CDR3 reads TGTGCCAGCAGATCTCAACTAGCGGGTGGTAATGAGCAGTTCTTC. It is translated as CASRSQLAGGNEQFF.

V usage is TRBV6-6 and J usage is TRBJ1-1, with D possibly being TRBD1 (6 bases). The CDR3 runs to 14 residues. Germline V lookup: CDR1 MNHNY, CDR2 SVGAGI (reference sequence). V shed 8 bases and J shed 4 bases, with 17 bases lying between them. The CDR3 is CASGSAGDGTEAFF. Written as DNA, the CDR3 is TGTGCCAGCGGGTCGGCAGGGGATGGCACTGAAGCTTTCTTT.

The CDR3 reads CASSQETGTLYGYTF. The CDR3, as DNA: TGCGCCAGCAGCCAAGAGACAGGGACGTTGTATGGCTACACCTTC. The rearrangement uses TRBV4-3 and TRBJ1-2, with 7 bases matching TRBD1. The CDR3 has 15 amino acids. J lost 5 bases, V lost 0 bases, and 6 bases had no gene match. Per germline, CDR1 LGHNA and CDR2 YSLEER.

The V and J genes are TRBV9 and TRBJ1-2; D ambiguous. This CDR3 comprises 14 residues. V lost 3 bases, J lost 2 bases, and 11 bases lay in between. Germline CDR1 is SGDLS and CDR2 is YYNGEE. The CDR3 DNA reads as TGTGCCAGCAGCGCCGAGGGCGTGAACTATGGCTACACCTTC. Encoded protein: CASSAEGVNYGYTF.

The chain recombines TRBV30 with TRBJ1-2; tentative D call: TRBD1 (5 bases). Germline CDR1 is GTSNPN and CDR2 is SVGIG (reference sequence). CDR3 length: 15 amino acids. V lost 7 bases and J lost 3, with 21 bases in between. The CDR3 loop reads CASPGEGARYYGYTF. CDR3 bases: TGTGCCTCCCCTGGCGAAGGGGCTCGTTACTATGGCTACACCTTC.

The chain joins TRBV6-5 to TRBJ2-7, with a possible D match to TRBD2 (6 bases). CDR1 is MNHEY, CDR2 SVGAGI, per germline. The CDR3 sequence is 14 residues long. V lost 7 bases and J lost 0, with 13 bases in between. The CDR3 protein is CASKDRESSYEQYF. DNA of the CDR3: TGTGCCAGCAAGGACCGGGAGAGCTCCTACGAGCAGTACTTC.

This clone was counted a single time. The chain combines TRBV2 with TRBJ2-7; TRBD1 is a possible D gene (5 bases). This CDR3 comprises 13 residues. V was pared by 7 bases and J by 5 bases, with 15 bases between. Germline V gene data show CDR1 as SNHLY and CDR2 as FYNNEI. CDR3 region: CASKPGNLHEQYF. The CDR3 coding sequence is TGTGCCAGCAAGCCAGGGAATCTCCACGAGCAGTACTTC.

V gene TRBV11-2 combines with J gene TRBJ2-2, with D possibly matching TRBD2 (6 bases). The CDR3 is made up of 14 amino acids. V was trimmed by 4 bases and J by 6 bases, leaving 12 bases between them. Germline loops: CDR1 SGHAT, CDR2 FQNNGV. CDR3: CASSSTRVSGELFF. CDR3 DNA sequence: TGTGCCAGCAGCTCGACTAGGGTGTCCGGGGAGCTGTTTTTT.

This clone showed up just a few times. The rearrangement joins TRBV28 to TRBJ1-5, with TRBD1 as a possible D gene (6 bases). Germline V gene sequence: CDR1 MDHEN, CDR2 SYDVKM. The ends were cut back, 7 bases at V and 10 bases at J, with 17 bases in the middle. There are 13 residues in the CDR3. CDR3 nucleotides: TGTGCCAGCATAACAGGGCTTGATCGCCCCCAGCATTTT. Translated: CASITGLDRPQHF.

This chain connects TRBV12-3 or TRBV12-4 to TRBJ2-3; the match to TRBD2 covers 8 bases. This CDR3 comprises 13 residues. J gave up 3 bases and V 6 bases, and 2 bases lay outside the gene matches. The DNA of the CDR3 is TGTGCCAGCAGCCGACTAGCGACAGATACGCAGTATTTT. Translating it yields CASSRLATDTQYF.

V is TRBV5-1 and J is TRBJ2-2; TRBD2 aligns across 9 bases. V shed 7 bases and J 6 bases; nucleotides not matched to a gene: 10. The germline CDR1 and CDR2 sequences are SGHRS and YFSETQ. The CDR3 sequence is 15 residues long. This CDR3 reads CASGLERGASGELFF. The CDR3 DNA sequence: TGCGCCAGCGGTTTGGAGCGGGGGGCCTCCGGGGAGCTGTTTTTT.

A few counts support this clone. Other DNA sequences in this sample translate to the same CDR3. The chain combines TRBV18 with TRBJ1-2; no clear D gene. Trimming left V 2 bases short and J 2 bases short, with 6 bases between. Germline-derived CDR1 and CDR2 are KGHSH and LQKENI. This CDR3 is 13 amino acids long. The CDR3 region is CASSPGDNYGYTF. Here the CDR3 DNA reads TGTGCCAGCTCACCAGGAGACAACTATGGCTACACCTTC. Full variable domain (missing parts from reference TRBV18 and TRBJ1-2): NAGVMQNPRHLVRRRGQEARLRCSPMKGHSHVYWYRQLPEEGLKFMVYLQKENIIDESGMPKERFSAEFPKEGPSILRIQQVVRGDSAAYFCASSPGDNYGYTFGSGTRLTVV.

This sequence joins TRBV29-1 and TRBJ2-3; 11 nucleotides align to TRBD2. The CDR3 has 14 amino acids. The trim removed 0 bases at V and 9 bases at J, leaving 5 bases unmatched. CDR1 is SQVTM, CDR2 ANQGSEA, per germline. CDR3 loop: CSVEDVAGGTTQYF. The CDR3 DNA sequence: TGCAGCGTTGAAGATGTAGCGGGAGGGACAACGCAGTATTTT.

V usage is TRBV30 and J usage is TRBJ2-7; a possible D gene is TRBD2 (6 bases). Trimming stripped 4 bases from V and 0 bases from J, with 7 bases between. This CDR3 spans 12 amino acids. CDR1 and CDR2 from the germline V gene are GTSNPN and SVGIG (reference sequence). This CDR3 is CAWMRDSYEQYF. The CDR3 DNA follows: TGTGCCTGGATGCGGGACTCCTACGAGCAGTACTTC.